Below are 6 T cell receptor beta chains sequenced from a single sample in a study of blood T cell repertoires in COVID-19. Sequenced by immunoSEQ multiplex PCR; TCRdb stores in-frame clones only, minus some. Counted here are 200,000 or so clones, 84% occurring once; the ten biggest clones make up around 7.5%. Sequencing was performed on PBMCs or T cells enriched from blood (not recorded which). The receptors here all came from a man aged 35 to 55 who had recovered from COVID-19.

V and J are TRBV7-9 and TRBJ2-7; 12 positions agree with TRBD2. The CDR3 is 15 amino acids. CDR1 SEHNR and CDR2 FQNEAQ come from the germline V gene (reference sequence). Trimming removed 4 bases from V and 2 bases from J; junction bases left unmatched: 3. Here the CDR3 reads CASSSWTSGAYEQYF. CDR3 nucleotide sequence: TGTGCCAGCAGCTCATGGACTAGCGGGGCCTACGAGCAGTACTTC.

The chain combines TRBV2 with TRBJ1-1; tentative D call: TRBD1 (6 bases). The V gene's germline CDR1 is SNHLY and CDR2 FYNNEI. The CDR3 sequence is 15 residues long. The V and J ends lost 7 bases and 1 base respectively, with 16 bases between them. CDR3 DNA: TGTGCCAGCACCGCCCAGGGGATTTCGAACACTGAAGCTTTCTTT. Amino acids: CASTAQGISNTEAFF.

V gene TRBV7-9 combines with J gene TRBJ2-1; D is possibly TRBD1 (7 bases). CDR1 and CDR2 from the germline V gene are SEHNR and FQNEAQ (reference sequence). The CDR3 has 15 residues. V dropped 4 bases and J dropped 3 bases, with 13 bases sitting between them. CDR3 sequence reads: CASSSTGEVYNEQFF. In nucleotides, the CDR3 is TGTGCCAGCAGCTCTACAGGGGAGGTCTACAATGAGCAGTTCTTC.

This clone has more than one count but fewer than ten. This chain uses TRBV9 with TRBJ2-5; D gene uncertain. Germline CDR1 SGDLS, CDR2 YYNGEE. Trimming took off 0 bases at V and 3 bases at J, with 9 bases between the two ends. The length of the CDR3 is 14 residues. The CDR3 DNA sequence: TGTGCCAGCAGCGTAGGCGTACAGAAAGAGACCCAGTACTTC. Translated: CASSVGVQKETQYF.

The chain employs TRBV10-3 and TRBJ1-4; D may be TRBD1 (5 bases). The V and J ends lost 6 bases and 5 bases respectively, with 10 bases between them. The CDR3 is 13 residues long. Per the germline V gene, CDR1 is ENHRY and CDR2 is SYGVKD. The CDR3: CAIRGVSNEKLFF. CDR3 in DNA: TGTGCCATCAGAGGGGTTTCCAATGAAAAACTGTTTTTT.

Here the CDR3 DNA reads TGTGCCAGCAGTGAAGGCTGGGGGGGGAACCAGCCCCAGCATTTT. Translation: CASSEGWGGNQPQHF. The chain joins TRBV2 to TRBJ1-5; TRBD1 might be the D (5 bases). Deletions cut 1 base from V and 7 bases from J, with 14 bases between. CDR1 and CDR2 from the germline V gene are SNHLY and FYNNEI. This CDR3 spans 15 amino acids.